Described below is a single T cell receptor beta chain sequence and its context. The sample comes from a study of regulatory T cells in long-lasting Graves disease. The overall study: Antithyroid drugs had been taken under 3 months by newly diagnosed Graves' patients.

Time point described: newly diagnosed GD, antithyroid drugs for less than 3 months. PBMC-extracted RNA yielded the TCR library. Relying on iRepertoire HTBI primers and Arm-PCR of CDR3 regions, the team built TCR beta libraries. MiXCR, applied by TCRdb to the multiplex PCR reads, yields one record per CDR3 protein. The table shows 550,000 or so distinct CDR3 sequences, with around 12% occurring only once. The germline gives CDR1 SGHAT, CDR2 FQNNGV. V lost 1 base to trimming and J lost 7 bases, with 8 bases between them. CDR3 size: 12 residues. This same sample was also part of a study on T cells in Graves' hyperthyroidism and ophthalmopathy. That source adds: It was considered stable Graves' hyperthyroidism when ophthalmopathy did not progress within 18 months.

The sample in question was peripheral blood mononuclear cells (PBMCs), obtained at new diagnosis, from a patient treated with antithyroid drugs. This receptor was identified in a woman aged 30 to 39 with Graves disease. The rearrangement links TRBV11-2 to TRBJ2-7; unclear D gene. The CDR3 loop reads CASSLVAVEQYF. CDR3 coding DNA: TGTGCCAGCAGCTTAGTAGCTGTGGAGCAGTACTTC. Drawing the rest from reference TRBV11-2 and TRBJ2-7, the complete variable domain is EAGVAQSPRYKIIEKRQSVAFWCNPISGHATLYWYQQILGQGPKLLIQFQNNGVVDDSQLPKDRFSAERLKGVDSTLKIQPAKLEDSAVYLCASSLVAVEQYFGPGTRLTVT.